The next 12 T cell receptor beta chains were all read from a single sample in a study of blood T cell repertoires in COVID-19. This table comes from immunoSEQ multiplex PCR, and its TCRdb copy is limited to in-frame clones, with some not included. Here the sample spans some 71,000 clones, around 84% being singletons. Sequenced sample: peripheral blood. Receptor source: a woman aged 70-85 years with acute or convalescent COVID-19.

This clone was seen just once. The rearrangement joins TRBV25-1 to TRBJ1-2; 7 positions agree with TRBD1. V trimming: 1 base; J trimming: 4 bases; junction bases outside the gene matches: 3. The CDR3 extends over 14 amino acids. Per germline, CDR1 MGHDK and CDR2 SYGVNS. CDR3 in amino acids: CASSEFGDSYGYTF. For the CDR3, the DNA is TGTGCCAGCAGTGAATTCGGGGACAGCTATGGCTACACCTTC.

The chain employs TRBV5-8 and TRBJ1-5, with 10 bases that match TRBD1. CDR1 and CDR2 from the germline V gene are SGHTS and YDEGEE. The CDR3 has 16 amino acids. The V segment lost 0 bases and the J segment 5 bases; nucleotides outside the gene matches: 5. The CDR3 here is CASSLGTGGRDQPQHF. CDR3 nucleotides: TGTGCCAGCAGCTTGGGGACAGGGGGGCGAGATCAGCCCCAGCATTTT.

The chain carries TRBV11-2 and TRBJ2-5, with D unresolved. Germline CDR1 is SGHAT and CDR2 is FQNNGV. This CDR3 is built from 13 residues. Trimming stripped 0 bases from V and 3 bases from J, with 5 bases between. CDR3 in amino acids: CASSLDYKETQYF. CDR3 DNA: TGTGCCAGCAGCTTAGATTACAAAGAGACCCAGTACTTC.

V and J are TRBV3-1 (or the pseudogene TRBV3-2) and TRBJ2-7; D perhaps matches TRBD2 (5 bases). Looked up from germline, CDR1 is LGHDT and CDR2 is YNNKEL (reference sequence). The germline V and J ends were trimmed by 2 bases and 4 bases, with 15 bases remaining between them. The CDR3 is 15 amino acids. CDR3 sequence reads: CASSQPGLGIYEQYF. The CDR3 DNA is TGTGCCAGCAGCCAACCCGGACTGGGTATTTACGAGCAGTACTTC.

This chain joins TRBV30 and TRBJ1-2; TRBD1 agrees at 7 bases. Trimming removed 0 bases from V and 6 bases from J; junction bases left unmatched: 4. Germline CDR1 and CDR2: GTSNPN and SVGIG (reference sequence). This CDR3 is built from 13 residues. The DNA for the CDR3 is TGTGCCTGGAGTGTAAAGGGGGCTCATGGCTACACCTTC. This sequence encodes CAWSVKGAHGYTF.

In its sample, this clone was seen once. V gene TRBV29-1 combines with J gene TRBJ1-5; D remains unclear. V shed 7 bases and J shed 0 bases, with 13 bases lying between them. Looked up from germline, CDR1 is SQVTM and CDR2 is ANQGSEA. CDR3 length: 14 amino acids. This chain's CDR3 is CSATAGYSNQPQHF. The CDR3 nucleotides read TGCAGCGCAACCGCGGGATATAGCAATCAGCCCCAGCATTTT.

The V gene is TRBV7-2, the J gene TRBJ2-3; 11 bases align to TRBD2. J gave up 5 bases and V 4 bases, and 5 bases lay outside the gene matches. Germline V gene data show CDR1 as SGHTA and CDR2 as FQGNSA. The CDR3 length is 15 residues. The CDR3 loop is CASSYSGGAVDTQYF. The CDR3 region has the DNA TGTGCCAGCAGCTATAGCGGGGGGGCCGTAGATACGCAGTATTTT.

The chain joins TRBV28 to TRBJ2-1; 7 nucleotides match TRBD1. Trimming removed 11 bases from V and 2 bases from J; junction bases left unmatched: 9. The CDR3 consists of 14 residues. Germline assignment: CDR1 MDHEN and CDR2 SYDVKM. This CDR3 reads CAGPRDRTYNEQFF. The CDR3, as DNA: TGTGCCGGACCCCGGGACAGAACCTACAATGAGCAGTTCTTC.

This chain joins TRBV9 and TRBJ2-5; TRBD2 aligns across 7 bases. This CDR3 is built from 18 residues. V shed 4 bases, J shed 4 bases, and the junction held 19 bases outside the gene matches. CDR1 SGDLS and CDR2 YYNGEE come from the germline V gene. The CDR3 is CASSLRPQGAGVGETQYF. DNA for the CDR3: TGTGCCAGCAGCCTCCGCCCCCAGGGCGCGGGAGTAGGAGAGACCCAGTACTTC.

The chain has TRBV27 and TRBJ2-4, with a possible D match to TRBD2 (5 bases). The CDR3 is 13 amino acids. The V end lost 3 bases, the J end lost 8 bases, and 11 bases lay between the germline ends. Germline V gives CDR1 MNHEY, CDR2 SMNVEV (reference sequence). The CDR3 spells CASSFTGMDIQYF. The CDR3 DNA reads TGTGCCAGCAGTTTCACGGGAATGGACATTCAGTACTTC.

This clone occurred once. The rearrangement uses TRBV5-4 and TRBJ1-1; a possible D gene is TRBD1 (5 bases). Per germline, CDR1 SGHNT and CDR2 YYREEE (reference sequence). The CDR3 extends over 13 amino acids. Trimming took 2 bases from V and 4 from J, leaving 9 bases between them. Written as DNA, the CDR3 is TGTGCCAGCAGCTTCGGAGGGGCCACTGAAGCTTTCTTT. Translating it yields CASSFGGATEAFF.

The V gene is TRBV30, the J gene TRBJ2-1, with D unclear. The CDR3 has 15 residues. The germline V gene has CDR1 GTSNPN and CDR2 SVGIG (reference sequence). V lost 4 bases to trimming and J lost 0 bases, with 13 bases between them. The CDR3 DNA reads TGTGCCTGGAACCCTAACCTGAGCTCCTACAATGAGCAGTTCTTC. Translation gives CAWNPNLSSYNEQFF. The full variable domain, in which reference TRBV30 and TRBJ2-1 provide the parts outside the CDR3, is SQTIHQWPATLVQPVGSPLSLECTVEGTSNPNLYWYRQAAGRGLQLLFYSVGIGQISSEVPQNLSASRPQDRQFILSSKKLLLSDSGFYLCAWNPNLSSYNEQFFGPGTRLTVL.